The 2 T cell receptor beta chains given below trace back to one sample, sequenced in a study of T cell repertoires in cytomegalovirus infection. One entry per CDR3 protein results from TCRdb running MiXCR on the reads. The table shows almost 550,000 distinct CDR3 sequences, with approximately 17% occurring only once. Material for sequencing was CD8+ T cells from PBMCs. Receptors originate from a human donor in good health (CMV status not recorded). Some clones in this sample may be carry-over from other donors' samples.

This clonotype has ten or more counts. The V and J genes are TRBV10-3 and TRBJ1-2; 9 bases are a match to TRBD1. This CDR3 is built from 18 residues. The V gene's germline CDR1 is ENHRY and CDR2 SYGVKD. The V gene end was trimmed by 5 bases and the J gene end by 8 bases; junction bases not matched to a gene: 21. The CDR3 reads CAISIAGTGNSPHIGYTF. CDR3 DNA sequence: TGTGCCATCAGTATCGCCGGGACAGGGAATTCACCCCATATAGGCTACACCTTC.

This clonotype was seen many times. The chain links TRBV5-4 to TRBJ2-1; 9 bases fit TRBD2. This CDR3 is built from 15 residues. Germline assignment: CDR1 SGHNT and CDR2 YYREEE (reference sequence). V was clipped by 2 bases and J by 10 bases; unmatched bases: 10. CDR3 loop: CASSFELAGWEEQFF. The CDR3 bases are TGTGCCAGCAGCTTTGAGCTAGCGGGATGGGAGGAGCAGTTCTTC.